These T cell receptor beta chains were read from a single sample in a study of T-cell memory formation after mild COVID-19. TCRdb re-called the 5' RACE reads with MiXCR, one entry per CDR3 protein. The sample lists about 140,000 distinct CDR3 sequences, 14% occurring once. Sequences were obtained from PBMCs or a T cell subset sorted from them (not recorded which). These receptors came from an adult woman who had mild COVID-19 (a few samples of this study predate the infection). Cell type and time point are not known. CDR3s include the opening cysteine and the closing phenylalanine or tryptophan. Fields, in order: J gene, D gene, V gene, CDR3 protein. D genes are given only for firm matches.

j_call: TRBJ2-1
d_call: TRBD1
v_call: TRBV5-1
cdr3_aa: CASSSGTEIYNEQFF

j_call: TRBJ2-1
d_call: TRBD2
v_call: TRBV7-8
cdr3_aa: CASSEAGYSSYNEQFF

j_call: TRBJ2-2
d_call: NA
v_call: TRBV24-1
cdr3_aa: CATSGQQNTGELFF

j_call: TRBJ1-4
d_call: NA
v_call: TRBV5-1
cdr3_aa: CASSWRGQGFIDEKLFF

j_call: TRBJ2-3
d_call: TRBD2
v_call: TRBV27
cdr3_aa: CASSLVFAGGPAHTQYF

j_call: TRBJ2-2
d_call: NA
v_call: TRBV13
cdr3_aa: CASSLEQTGELFF

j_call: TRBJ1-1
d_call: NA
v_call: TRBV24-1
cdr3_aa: CATAGDEGTEAFF

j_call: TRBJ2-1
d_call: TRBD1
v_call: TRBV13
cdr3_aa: CASSPSGGSYNEQFF

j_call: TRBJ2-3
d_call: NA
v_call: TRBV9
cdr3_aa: CASSVEGRGADTQYF

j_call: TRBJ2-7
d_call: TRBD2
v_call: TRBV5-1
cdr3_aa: CASSLTSGSAYEQYF

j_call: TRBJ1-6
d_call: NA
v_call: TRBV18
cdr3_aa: CASSPGRRGQYNSPLHF

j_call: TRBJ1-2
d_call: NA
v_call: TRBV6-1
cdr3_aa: CASSEEVEAAYYGYTF

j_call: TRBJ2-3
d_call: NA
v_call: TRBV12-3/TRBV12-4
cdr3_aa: CASTSGGHTDTQYF

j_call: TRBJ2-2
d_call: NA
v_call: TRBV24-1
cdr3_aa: CATSDRSATGELFF

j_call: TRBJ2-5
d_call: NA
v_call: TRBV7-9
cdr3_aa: CASSHQGTQETQYF

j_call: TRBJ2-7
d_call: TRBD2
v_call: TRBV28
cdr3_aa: CASSKTSGRTSDYEQYF

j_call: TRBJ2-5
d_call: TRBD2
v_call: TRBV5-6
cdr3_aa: CASMRWKGTSGRGETQYF

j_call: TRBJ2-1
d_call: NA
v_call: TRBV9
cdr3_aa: CASSVEAAGPYNEQFF

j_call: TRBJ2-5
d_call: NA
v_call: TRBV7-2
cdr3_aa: CASSQRQTQYF

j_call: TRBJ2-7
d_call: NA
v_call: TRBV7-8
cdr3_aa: CGSSLRGSYEQYF

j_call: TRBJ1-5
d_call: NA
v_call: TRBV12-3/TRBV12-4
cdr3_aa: CASSLSGYSNQPQHF

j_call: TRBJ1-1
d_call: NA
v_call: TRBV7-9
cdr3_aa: CASSVGPKNTEAFF

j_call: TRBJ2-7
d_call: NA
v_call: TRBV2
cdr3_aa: CASSESRAGHSYEQYF

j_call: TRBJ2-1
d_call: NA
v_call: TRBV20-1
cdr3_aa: CSAQSPDSYNEQFF

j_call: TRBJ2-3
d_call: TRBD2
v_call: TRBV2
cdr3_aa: CASSERLAGSTDTQYF

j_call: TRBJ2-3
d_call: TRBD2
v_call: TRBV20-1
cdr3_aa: CSASLAGGRSTDTQYF

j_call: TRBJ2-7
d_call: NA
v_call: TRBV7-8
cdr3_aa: CASSLGAGTVLYEQYF

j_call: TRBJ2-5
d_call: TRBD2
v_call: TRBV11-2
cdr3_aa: CASSLDSSGLTQYF

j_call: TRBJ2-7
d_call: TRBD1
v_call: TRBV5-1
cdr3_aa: CASSFSTGGNEQYF

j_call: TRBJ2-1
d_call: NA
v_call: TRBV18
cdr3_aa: CASSPPADGYNEQFF

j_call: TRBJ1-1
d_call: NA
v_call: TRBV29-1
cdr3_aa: CSVPRGWNTEAFF

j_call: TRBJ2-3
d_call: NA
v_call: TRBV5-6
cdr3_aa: CASNLLRDALLDTQYF

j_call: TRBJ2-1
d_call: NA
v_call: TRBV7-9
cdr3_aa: CASSHTGEFGRFF

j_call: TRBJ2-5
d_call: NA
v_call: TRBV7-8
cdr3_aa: CASSLQGLQETQYF

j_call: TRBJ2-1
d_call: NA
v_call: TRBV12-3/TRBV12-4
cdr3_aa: CASSFFGPVGEQFF

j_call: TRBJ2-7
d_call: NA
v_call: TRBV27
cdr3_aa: CASSFTGRASYEQYF

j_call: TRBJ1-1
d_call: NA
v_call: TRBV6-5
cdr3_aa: CASSYHWARAATEAFF

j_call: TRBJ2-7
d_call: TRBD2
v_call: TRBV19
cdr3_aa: CASSPSSGRAGEQYF

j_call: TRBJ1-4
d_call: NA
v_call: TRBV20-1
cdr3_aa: CSARGVGLGEKLFF

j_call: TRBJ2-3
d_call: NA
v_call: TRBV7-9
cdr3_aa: CASSPDAGWSTDTQYF

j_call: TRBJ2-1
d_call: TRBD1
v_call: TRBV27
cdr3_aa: CASIPPGQGVNEQFF

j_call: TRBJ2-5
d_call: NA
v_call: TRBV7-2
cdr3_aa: CASSLVGGTFETQYF

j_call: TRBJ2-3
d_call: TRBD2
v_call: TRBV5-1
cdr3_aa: CASSLPQLAGQADTQYF

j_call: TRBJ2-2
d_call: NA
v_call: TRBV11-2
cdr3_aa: CASSLGSASNTGELFF

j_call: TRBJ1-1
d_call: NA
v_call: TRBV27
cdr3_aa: CASRGEGTEAFF

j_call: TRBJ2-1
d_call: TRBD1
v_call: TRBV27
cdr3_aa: CASSLGTGRMNEQFF

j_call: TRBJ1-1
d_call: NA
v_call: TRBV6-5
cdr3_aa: CASSYGIGGANTEAFF

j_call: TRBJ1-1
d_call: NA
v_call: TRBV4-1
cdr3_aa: CASSQGTGGGLNTEAFF

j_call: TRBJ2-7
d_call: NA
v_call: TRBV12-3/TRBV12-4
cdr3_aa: CASSLGGQSYEQYF

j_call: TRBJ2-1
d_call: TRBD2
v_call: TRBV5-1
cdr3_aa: CASSLEGLAGGVAYNEQFF

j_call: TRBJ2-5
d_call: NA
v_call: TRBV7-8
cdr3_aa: CASSAALDASEYF

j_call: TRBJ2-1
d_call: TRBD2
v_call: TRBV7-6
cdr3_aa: CASSLDAGLSGGWGYNEQFF